This TCR beta chain was sequenced during a study of low-dose radiotherapy and immunotherapy resistance in tumors. Germline V CDR1 and CDR2: SQVTM, ANQGSEA. Deletions cut 8 bases from V and 3 bases from J, with 21 bases between. The length of the CDR3 is 15 residues. The time point: before trial treatment. Primers targeting TRAV and TRBV primed first-strand cDNA, covering alpha and beta chains. PCR amplification of the TCRs was performed with Phusion for 20 to 25 PCR cycles, and it relied on a constant-region primer together with a V-primer adapter. Each CDR3 protein is one row after TCRdb ran MiXCR on the reads. Of 100,000 or so distinct CDR3 sequences listed, 9.4% are singletons. This clonotype was seen many times.

The material sequenced was PBMCs, taken before treatment. The J gene is TRBJ2-3, the V gene TRBV29-1; maybe TRBD2 (7 bases). This receptor was taken from a male donor with prostate cancer. CDR3 loop: CSTSGRGGRTDTQYF. CDR3 in DNA: TGCAGCACGTCGGGGAGGGGGGGGAGGACAGATACGCAGTATTTT.